Each of the 24 T cell receptor beta chains below was sequenced from the same sample in a study of blood T cell repertoires in COVID-19. Sequencing used immunoSEQ multiplex PCR; TCRdb keeps in-frame clones, though not all of them. The profile shows about 260,000 clones, around 84% of them singletons. Sequencing was carried out using PBMCs or T cells enriched from blood (not recorded which). The receptors were gathered from a man between 25 and 39 years old with acute COVID-19.

The chain links TRBV29-1 to TRBJ2-7, with 7 bases that match TRBD1. Germline V gene data show CDR1 as SQVTM and CDR2 as ANQGSEA. V shed 4 bases, J shed 2 bases, and the junction held 11 bases outside the gene matches. This CDR3 has 15 residues. Written as DNA, the CDR3 is TGCAGCGTTGGACGACCCCGGGACAGACCCTACGAGCAGTACGTC. Translated, it gives CSVGRPRDRPYEQYV.

The V gene is TRBV7-3, the J gene TRBJ1-2, with 11 bases fitting TRBD1. Germline CDR1 reads SGHTA; CDR2 reads FQGTGA. Unmatched junction bases numbered 16, after V lost 5 bases and J lost 8 bases. The CDR3 totals 17 residues. The CDR3: CASSAYSGTGGIEGYTF. As DNA, the CDR3 is TGTGCCAGCAGCGCCTACTCCGGGACAGGGGGGATAGAAGGCTACACCTTC.

The chain employs TRBV2 and TRBJ1-5, with D unresolved. Germline V gene sequence: CDR1 SNHLY, CDR2 FYNNEI. Trimming removed 6 bases at V and 11 bases at J, with 14 bases between. The CDR3 is made up of 12 amino acids. CDR3 sequence (DNA): TGTGCCAGCAGAGTGGGCCTTCAAGCCCAGCATTTT. Residues: CASRVGLQAQHF.

The V gene is TRBV19, the J gene TRBJ1-2, with a weak D call TRBD1 (6 bases). The CDR3 consists of 13 residues. V lost 7 bases, J lost 3 bases, and 12 bases lay in between. Germline V lookup: CDR1 LNHDA, CDR2 SQIVND (reference sequence). The CDR3 loop reads CASTKKGDYGYTF. The CDR3 nucleotides are TGTGCCAGTACTAAAAAGGGGGACTATGGCTACACCTTC.

The table lists this clone with a count of one. The chain is built from TRBV5-1 and TRBJ1-4; no clear D gene. The CDR3 length is 15 residues. CDR1 SGHRS and CDR2 YFSETQ come from the germline V gene. Deletions cut 4 bases from V and 0 bases from J, with 10 bases between. CDR3 bases: TGCGCCAGCAGCCTTACACCTTCAACTAATGAAAAACTGTTTTTT. Its translation is CASSLTPSTNEKLFF.

This clone has a handful of counts. The V and J genes are TRBV5-4 and TRBJ2-5; tentatively, D is TRBD2 (6 bases). Germline V lookup: CDR1 SGHNT, CDR2 YYREEE (reference sequence). This CDR3 has 15 amino acids. Between the trimmed V and J ends, which lost 0 bases and 4 bases, there was a span of 13 bases. CDR3 amino acids: CASSLVSGVGETQYF. The CDR3 nucleotides are TGTGCCAGCAGCTTGGTCTCGGGGGTGGGAGAGACCCAGTACTTC.

The table lists this clone with a count of one. This chain connects TRBV10-3 to TRBJ2-1; the match to TRBD2 covers 11 bases. The CDR3 loop spans 16 amino acids. The junction had 11 bases not matched to a gene; V was cut back by 4 bases and J by 9 bases. CDR1 ENHRY and CDR2 SYGVKD come from the germline V gene. This chain's CDR3 is CAISVYSGGDLGEQFF. In DNA form, the CDR3 reads TGTGCCATCAGTGTATATAGCGGGGGGGATCTGGGTGAGCAGTTCTTC.

This chain connects TRBV6-5 to TRBJ2-2; 7 bases line up with TRBD1. The V segment lost 5 bases and the J segment 3 bases; nucleotides outside the gene matches: 3. Germline CDR1 reads MNHEY; CDR2 reads SVGAGI. This CDR3 spans 14 amino acids. This CDR3 is CASSQQGDTGELFF. CDR3 in DNA: TGTGCCAGCAGTCAGCAGGGGGACACCGGGGAGCTGTTTTTT.

The CDR3 spells CATSDLQYTQYF. DNA of the CDR3: TGTGCCACCAGTGACTTACAGTATACGCAGTATTTT. The rearrangement uses TRBV24-1 and TRBJ2-3; no reliable D call. V was cut by 4 bases and J by 7 bases, with 8 bases left in between. Germline CDR1 is KGHDR and CDR2 is SFDVKD. This CDR3 has 12 residues.

The chain carries TRBV9 and TRBJ1-1; D ambiguous. The V gene's germline CDR1 is SGDLS and CDR2 YYNGEE. This CDR3 contains 13 residues. Trimming cost V 7 bases and J 0 bases, with 10 bases left between them. The CDR3: CASGSGMNTEAFF. The CDR3 DNA sequence: TGTGCCAGCGGTTCGGGGATGAACACTGAAGCTTTCTTT.

The chain combines TRBV24-1 with TRBJ2-2; TRBD1 is a possible D gene (5 bases). This CDR3 contains 14 residues. Germline values: CDR1 KGHDR, CDR2 SFDVKD. Trimming cost V 4 bases and J 5 bases, with 10 bases left between them. CDR3 protein: CATSDPTETGELFF. In nucleotides, the CDR3 is TGTGCCACCAGTGACCCGACAGAGACCGGGGAGCTGTTTTTT.

In this sample, this clone turned up a few times. This chain connects TRBV2 to TRBJ2-2; 9 bases agree with TRBD2. Unmatched junction bases numbered 11, after V lost 8 bases and J lost 7 bases. CDR1 SNHLY and CDR2 FYNNEI come from the germline V gene. The CDR3 is 15 residues long. This chain's CDR3 is CASGGSRGGVGELFF. The CDR3 DNA follows: TGTGCCAGCGGCGGGTCGCGGGGGGGCGTCGGGGAGCTGTTTTTT. The whole variable domain, filled in from reference TRBV2 and TRBJ2-2, reads EPEVTQTPSHQVTQMGQEVILRCVPISNHLYFYWYRQILGQKVEFLVSFYNNEISEKSEIFDDQFSVERPDGSNFTLKIRSTKLEDSAMYFCASGGSRGGVGELFFGEGSRLTVL.

This clone was observed a few times. This rearrangement joins TRBV7-9 to TRBJ1-2, with D uncertain. The V end lost 1 base, the J end lost 3 bases, and 3 bases lay between the germline ends. Germline CDR1 SEHNR, CDR2 FQNEAQ (reference sequence). This CDR3 has 12 residues. CDR3 residues: CASSLVDYGYTF. CDR3 DNA: TGTGCCAGCAGCTTAGTCGACTATGGCTACACCTTC.

The chain combines TRBV5-6 with TRBJ2-7, with 8 nucleotides matching TRBD1. Germline CDR1 is SGHDT and CDR2 is YYEEEE. The trim removed 2 bases at V and 4 bases at J, leaving 5 bases unmatched. This CDR3 spans 14 amino acids. The CDR3 coding sequence is TGTGCCAGCAGCTTTTGGGACAGGAGATACGAGCAGTACGTC. It yields the protein CASSFWDRRYEQYV.

The V gene is TRBV2, the J gene TRBJ1-5; D call uncertain. The CDR3 spans 12 residues. Germline V gene data show CDR1 as SNHLY and CDR2 as FYNNEI. The V gene lost 7 bases and the J gene lost 3 bases, with 7 bases spanning the gap. DNA for the CDR3: TGTGCCAGCACCTCCTACAATCAGCCCCAGCATTTT. Translating it yields CASTSYNQPQHF.

The rearrangement joins TRBV5-6 to TRBJ1-1; D is unclear. Trimming took 4 bases from V and 1 from J, leaving 11 bases between them. CDR3 length: 14 amino acids. From germline, CDR1 is SGHDT and CDR2 YYEEEE. The CDR3 sequence: CASSAAMRNTEAFF. The DNA of the CDR3 is TGTGCCAGCAGCGCGGCAATGCGGAACACTGAAGCTTTCTTT.

The V and J genes are TRBV11-2 and TRBJ1-1; D possibly corresponds to TRBD1 (6 bases). This CDR3 is 17 amino acids long. CDR1 and CDR2 (germline): SGHAT, FQNNGV. Trimming took 5 bases from V and 0 from J, leaving 19 bases between them. CDR3 loop: CASSKAPGHNMNTEAFF. CDR3 sequence (DNA): TGTGCCAGCAGCAAGGCTCCGGGACATAACATGAACACTGAAGCTTTCTTT.

The chain uses TRBV2 and TRBJ1-2, with TRBD1 matching 8 bases. Germline-derived CDR1 and CDR2 are SNHLY and FYNNEI. This CDR3 is 14 amino acids long. With V trimmed by 5 bases and J by 6 bases, 8 bases remained unmatched. The CDR3 loop is CASSMRTGSDGYTF. The CDR3 DNA reads TGTGCCAGCAGTATGAGGACAGGGTCGGATGGCTACACCTTC.

This chain uses TRBV3-1 (or the pseudogene TRBV3-2) with TRBJ2-5; unclear D gene. Germline V lookup: CDR1 LGHDT, CDR2 YNNKEL (reference sequence). Trimming pared 0 bases from V and 7 bases from J, leaving 9 bases between. The CDR3 loop spans 13 amino acids. CDR3 nucleotide sequence: TGTGCCAGCAGCCAAGATAGTGCGAGGACCCAGTACTTC. Protein: CASSQDSARTQYF.

This clone was detected once. At one end the junction does not follow the germline gene, possibly because of a read error. This chain joins TRBV7-6 and TRBJ1-1; D might be TRBD1 (6 bases). Germline values: CDR1 SGHVS, CDR2 FNYEAQ. The CDR3 length is 14 residues. CDR3 loop: CASSTQGSNTEVFF. CDR3 bases: TGTGCCAGCAGCACACAGGGTTCGAACACTGAAGTTTTCTTT.

Turning to this clone: Sequence at one end of the junction differs from germline and may be a read error. The V and J genes are TRBV5-1 and TRBJ2-1; a possible D gene is TRBD1 (5 bases). CDR1 is SGHRS and CDR2 is YFSETQ in the germline V gene. The CDR3 spans 14 residues. In DNA, the CDR3 is TGTGCCAGCAGCCCCGGACCGGGTACAGGTGAGCAGTTCTTC. Its translation: CASSPGPGTGEQFF.

V is TRBV6-1 and J is TRBJ2-2, with 10 bases lining up with TRBD2. Trimming removed 2 bases from V and 7 bases from J; junction bases left unmatched: 13. The CDR3 is made up of 18 amino acids. Per the germline V gene, CDR1 is MNHNS and CDR2 is SASEGT. This chain's CDR3 is CASSETPPSGSGNGELFF. The CDR3 region has the DNA TGTGCCAGCAGTGAAACCCCTCCTAGCGGGAGTGGAAACGGGGAGCTGTTTTTT.

The chain couples TRBV6-5 to TRBJ2-7; tentative D call: TRBD2 (5 bases). V was cut by 0 bases and J by 2 bases, with 8 bases left in between. The CDR3 covers 14 residues. CDR1 and CDR2 from the germline V gene are MNHEY and SVGAGI. CDR3 sequence reads: CASSYSRGTYEQYV. DNA for the CDR3: TGTGCCAGCAGTTACTCCCGGGGAACCTACGAGCAGTACGTC.

V gene TRBV25-1 combines with J gene TRBJ1-2; D gene unclear. V lost 6 bases, J lost 0 bases, and 14 bases lay in between. CDR3 size: 15 residues. CDR1 is MGHDK and CDR2 is SYGVNS in the germline V gene. The CDR3: CASSALEASNYGYTF. CDR3 nucleotides: TGTGCCAGCAGCGCCCTCGAGGCCTCTAACTATGGCTACACCTTC.